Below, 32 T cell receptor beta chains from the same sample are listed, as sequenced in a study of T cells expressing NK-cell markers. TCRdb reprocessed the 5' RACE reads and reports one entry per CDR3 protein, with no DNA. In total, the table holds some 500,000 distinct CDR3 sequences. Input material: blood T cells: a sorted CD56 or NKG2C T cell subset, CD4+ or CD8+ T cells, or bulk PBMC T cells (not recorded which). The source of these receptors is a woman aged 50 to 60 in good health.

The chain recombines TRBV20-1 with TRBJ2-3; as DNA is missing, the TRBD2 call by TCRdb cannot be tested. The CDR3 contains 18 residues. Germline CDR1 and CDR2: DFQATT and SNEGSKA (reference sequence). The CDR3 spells CSARDPARLAGEKDTQYF.

This CDR3 reads CASSSSTDYEQYF. The chain has TRBV5-1 and TRBJ2-7. Germline values: CDR1 SGHRS, CDR2 YFSETQ. This CDR3 comprises 13 residues.

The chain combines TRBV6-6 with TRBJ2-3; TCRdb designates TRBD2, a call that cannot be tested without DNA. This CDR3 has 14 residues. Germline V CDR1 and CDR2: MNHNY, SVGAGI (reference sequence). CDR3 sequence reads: CASSSGLEADTQYF.

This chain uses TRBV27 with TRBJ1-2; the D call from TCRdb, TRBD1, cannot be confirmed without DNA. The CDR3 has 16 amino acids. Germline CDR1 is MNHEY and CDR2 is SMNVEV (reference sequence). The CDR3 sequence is CASSPRQAGGHYGYTF.

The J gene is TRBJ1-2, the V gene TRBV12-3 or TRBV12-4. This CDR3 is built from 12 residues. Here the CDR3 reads CASSKDGYGYTF.

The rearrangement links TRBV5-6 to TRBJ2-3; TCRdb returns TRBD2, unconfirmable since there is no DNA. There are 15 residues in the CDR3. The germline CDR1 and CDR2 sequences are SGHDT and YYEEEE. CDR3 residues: CASSLGAGMSDTQYF.

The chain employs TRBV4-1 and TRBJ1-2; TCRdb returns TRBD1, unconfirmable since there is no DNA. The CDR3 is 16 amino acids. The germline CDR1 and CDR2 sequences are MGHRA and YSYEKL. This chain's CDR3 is CASSQDRDRGAYGYTF.

CDR3 sequence: CASRDNRNQPQHF. The chain has TRBV2 and TRBJ1-5. CDR1 is SNHLY, CDR2 FYNNEI, per germline. The CDR3 runs to 13 residues.

The CDR3 is CASSQTSGTGYRYSNQPQHF. The J gene is TRBJ1-5, the V gene TRBV7-8; with no DNA, the TCRdb D assignment of TRBD1 cannot be verified. The CDR3 sequence is 20 residues long. CDR1 and CDR2 from the germline V gene are SGHVS and FQNEAQ.

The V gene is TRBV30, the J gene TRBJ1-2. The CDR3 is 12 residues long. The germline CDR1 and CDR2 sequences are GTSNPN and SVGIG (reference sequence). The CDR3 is CAGGGLAHGYTF.

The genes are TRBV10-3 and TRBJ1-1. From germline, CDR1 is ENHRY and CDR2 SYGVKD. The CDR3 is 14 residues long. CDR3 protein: CAISGGRAGTEAFF.

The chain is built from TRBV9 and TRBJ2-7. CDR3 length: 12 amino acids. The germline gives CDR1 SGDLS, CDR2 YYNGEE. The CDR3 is CASSVESGEKYF.

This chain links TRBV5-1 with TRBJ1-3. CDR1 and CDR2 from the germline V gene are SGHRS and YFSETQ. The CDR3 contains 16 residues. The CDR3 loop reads CASSPNMKSSGNTIYF.

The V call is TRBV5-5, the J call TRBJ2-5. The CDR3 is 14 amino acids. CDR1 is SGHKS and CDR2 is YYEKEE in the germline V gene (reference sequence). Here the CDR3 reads CASSLEVVVKIQYF. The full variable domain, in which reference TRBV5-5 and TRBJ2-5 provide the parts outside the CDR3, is DAGVTQSPTHLIKTRGQQVTLRCSPISGHKSVSWYQQVLGQGPQFIFQYYEKEERGRGNFPDRFSARQFPNYSSELNVNALLLGDSALYLCASSLEVVVKIQYFGPGTRLLVL.

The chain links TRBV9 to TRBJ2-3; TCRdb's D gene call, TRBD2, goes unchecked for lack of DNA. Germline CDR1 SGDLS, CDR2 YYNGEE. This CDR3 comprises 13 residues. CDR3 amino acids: CASSASTRDTQYF.

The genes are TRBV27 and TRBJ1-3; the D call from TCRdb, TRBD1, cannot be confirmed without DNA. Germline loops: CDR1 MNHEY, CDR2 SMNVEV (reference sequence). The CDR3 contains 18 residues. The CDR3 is CASSLLFPGQGRGNTIYF.

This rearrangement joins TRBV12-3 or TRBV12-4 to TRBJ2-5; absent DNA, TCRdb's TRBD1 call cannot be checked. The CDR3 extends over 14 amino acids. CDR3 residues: CASRRDRAKETQYF.

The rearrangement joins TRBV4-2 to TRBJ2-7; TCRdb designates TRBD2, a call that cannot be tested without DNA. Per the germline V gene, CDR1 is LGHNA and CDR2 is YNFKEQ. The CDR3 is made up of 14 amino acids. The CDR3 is CASNDAGLDYEQYF.

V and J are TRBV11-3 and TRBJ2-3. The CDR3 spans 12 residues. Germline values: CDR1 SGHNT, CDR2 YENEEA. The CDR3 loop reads CASSLEEFVEYF.

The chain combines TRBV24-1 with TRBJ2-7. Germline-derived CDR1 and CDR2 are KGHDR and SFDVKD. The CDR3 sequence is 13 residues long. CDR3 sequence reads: CATSGIQSYEQYF.

The CDR3 reads CASGSFSGTDTQYF. The chain is built from TRBV2 and TRBJ2-3. The CDR3 sequence is 14 residues long. The germline gives CDR1 SNHLY, CDR2 FYNNEI.

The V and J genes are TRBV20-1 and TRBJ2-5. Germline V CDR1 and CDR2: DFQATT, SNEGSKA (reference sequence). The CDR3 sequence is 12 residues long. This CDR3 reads CSARDSIRTQYF.

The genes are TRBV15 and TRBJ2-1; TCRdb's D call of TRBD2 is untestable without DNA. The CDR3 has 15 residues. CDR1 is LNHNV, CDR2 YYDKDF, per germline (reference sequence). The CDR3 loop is CATSRDSGGINEQFF.

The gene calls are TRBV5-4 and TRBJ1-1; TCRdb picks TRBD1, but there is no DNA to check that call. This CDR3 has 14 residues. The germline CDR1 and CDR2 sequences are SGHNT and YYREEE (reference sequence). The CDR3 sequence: CASSFWGLNTEAFF.

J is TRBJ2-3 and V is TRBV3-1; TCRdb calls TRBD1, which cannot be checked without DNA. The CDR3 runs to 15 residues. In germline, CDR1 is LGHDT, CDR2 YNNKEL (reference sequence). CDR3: CASSRNPAPTDTQYF.

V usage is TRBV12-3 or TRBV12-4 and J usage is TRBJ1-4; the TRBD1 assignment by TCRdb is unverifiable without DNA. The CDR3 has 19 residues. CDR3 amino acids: CASSPRRTGLVNANEKLFF.

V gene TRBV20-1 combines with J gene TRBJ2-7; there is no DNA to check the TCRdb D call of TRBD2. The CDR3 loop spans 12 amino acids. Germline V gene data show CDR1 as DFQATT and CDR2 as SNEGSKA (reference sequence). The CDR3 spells CSAAGVLNEQYF.

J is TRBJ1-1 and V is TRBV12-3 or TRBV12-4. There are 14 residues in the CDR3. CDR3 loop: CASSFPAKLTEAFF.

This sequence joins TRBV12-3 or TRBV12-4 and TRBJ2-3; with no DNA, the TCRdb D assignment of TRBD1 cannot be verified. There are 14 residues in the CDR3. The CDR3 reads CASSLRDRRDTQYF.

The CDR3 spells CASSPRTSYTGELFF. The chain couples TRBV2 to TRBJ2-2; absent DNA, TCRdb's TRBD2 call cannot be checked. The CDR3 is 15 amino acids. Germline V gives CDR1 SNHLY, CDR2 FYNNEI. The complete variable domain, with remaining parts taken from reference TRBV2 and TRBJ2-2, reads EPEVTQTPSHQVTQMGQEVILRCVPISNHLYFYWYRQILGQKVEFLVSFYNNEISEKSEIFDDQFSVERPDGSNFTLKIRSTKLEDSAMYFCASSPRTSYTGELFFGEGSRLTVL.

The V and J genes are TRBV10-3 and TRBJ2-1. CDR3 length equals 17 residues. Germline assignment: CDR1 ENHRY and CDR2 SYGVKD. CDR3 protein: CAISGPSNFSSYNEQFF.

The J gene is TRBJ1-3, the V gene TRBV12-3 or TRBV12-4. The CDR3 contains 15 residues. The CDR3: CASSLSGSSGNTIYF.